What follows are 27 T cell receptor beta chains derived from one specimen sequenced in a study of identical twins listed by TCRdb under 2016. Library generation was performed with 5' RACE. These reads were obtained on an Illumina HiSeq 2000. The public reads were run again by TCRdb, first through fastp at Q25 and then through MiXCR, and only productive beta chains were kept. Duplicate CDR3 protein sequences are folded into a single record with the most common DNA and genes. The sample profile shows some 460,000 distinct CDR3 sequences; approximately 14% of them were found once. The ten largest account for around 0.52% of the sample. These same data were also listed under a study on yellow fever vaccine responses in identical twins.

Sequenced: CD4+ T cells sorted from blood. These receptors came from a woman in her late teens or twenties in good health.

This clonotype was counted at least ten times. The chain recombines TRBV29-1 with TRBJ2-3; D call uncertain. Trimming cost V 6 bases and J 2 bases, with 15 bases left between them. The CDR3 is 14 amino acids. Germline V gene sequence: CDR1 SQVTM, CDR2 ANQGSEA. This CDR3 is CSVAGPVLTDTQYF. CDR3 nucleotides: TGCAGCGTCGCCGGCCCCGTACTCACAGATACGCAGTATTTT.

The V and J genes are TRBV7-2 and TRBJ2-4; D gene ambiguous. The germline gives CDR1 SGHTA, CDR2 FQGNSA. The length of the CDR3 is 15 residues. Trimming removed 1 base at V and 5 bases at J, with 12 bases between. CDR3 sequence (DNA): TGTGCCAGCAGCTTAGTCCCCCTGAACGAAAACATTCAGTACTTC. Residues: CASSLVPLNENIQYF.

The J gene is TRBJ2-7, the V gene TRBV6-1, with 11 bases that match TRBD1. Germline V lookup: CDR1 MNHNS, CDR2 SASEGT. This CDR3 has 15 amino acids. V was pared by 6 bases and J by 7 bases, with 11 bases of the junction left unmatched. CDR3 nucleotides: TGTGCCAGCAGACCGGGACAGGGGGGAGGTTGGGAGCAGTACTTC. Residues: CASRPGQGGGWEQYF.

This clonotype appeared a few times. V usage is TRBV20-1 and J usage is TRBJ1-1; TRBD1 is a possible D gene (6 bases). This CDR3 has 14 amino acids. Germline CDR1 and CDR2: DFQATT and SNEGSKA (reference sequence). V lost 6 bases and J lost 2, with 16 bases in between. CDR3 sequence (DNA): TGCAGTGCCCCAAGGCCCAGGGGTAACACTGAAGCTTTCTTT. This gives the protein CSAPRPRGNTEAFF.

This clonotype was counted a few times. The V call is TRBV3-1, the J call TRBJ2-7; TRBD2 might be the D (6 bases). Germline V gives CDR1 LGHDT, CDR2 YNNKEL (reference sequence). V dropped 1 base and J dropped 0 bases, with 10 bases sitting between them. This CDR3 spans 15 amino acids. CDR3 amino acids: CASSQARTTSYEQYF. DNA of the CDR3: TGTGCCAGCAGCCAAGCTCGGACTACCTCCTACGAGCAGTACTTC.

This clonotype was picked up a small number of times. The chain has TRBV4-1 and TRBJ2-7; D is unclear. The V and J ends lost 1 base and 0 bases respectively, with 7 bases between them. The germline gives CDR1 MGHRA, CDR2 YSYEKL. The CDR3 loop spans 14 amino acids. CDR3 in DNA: TGCGCCAGCAGCCAAGCAGAAACCTCCTACGAGCAGTACTTC. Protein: CASSQAETSYEQYF.

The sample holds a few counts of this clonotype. CDR3 nucleotides: TGTGCCTGGAGTTCCGGACTAGCGGGAATGCAGTTCTTC. Its protein product is CAWSSGLAGMQFF. The gene calls are TRBV30 and TRBJ2-1; 12 bases align to TRBD2. Germline loops: CDR1 GTSNPN, CDR2 SVGIG (reference sequence). V shed 2 bases, J shed 12 bases, and the junction held 5 bases outside the gene matches. The length of the CDR3 is 13 residues.

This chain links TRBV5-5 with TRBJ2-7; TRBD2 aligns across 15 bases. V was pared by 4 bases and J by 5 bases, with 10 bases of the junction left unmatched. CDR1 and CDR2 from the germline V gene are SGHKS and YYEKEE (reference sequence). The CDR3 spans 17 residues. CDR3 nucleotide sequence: TGTGCCAGCAGCCCGACGTGGACTAGCGGGGGGGAGGACGAGCAGTACTTC. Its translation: CASSPTWTSGGEDEQYF.

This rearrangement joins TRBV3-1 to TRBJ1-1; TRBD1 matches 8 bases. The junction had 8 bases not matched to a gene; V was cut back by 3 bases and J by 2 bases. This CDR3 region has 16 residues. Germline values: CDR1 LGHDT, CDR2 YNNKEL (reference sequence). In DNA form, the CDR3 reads TGTGCCAGCAGCCAGGAATGGACAGGGATAAACACTGAAGCTTTCTTT. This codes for CASSQEWTGINTEAFF.

The CDR3 loop is CASSSDPGQGGWSYNEQFF. DNA for the CDR3: TGTGCCAGCAGCTCTGACCCGGGACAGGGCGGGTGGTCCTACAATGAGCAGTTCTTC. The J gene is TRBJ2-1, the V gene TRBV11-2, with TRBD1 identical over 9 bases. This CDR3 comprises 19 residues. After removal of 4 bases from V and 1 base from J, the junction contained 14 bases not matched to a gene. Germline V gene sequence: CDR1 SGHAT, CDR2 FQNNGV.

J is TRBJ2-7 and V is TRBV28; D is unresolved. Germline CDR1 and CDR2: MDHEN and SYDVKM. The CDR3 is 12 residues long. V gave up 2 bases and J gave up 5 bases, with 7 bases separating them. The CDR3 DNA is TGTGCCAGCAGTTTAAATTGGAACGAGCAGTACTTC. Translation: CASSLNWNEQYF.

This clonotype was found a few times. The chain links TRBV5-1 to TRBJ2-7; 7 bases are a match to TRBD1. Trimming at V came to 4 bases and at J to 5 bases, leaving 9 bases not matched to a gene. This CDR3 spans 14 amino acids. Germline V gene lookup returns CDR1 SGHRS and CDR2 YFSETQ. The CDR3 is CASSTGQSHHEQYF. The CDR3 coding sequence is TGCGCCAGCAGCACGGGACAGAGCCATCACGAGCAGTACTTC.

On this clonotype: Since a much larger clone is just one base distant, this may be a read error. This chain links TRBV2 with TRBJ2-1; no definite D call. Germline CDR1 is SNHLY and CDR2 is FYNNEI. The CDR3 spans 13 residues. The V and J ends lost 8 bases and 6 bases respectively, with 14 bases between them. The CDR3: CASGAALGNEQFF. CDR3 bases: TGTGCCAGCGGTGCGGCACTGGGCAATGAGCAGTTCTTC. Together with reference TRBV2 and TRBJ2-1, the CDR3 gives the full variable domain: EPEVTQTPSHQVTQMGQEVILRCVPISNHLYFYWYRQILGQKVEFLVSFYNNEISEKSEIFDDQFSVERPDGSNFTLKIRSTKLEDSAMYFCASGAALGNEQFFGPGTRLTVL.

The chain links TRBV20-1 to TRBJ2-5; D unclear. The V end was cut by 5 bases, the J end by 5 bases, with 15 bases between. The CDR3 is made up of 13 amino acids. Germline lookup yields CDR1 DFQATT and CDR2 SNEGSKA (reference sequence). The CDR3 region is CSALEDVGETQYF. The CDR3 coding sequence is TGCAGTGCTCTGGAAGATGTTGGGGAGACCCAGTACTTC.

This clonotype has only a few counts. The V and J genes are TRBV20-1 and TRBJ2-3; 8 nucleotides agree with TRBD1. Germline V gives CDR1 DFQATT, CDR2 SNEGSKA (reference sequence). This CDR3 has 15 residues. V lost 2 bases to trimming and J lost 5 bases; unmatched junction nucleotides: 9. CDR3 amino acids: CSARSQGARGDTQYF. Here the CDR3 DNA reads TGCAGTGCTAGATCGCAGGGGGCTAGGGGAGATACGCAGTATTTT.

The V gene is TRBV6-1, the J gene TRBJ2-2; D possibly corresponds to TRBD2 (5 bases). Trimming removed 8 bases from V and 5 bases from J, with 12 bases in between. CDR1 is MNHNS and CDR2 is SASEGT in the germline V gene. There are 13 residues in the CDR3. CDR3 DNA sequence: TGTGCCAGCGTACCCGCGGGTACCGGGGAGCTGTTTTTT. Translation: CASVPAGTGELFF.

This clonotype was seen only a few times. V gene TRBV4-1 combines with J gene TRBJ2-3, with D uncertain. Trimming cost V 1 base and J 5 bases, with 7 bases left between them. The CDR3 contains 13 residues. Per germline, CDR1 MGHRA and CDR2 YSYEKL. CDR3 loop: CASSQVGVDTQYF. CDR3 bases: TGCGCCAGCAGCCAAGTTGGGGTAGATACGCAGTATTTT.

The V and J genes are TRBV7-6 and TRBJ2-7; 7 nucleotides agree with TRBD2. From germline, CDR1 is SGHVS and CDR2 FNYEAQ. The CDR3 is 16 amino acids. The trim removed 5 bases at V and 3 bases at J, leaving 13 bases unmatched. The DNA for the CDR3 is TGTGCCAGCAGCCCTCGGCAGGGAGGGATGGACTACGAGCAGTACTTC. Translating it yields CASSPRQGGMDYEQYF.

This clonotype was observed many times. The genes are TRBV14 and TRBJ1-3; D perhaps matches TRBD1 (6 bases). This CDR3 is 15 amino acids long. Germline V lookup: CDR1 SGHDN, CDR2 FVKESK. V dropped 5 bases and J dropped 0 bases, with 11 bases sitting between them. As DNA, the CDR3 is TGTGCCAGCAGCTACACAGGGATCTCTGGAAACACCATATATTTT. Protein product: CASSYTGISGNTIYF.

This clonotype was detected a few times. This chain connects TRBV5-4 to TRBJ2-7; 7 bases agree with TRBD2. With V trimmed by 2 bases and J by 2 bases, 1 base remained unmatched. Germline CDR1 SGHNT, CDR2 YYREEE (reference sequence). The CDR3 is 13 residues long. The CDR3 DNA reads TGTGCCAGCAGCTTCGGACTAGCCTACGAGCAGTACTTC. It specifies CASSFGLAYEQYF.

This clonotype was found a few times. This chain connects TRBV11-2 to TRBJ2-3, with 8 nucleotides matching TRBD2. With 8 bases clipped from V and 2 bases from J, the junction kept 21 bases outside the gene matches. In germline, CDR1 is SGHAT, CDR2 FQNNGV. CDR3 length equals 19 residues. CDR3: CASWFQQVASGSPTDTQYF. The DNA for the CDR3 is TGTGCCAGCTGGTTCCAGCAGGTTGCTAGCGGGTCCCCCACAGATACGCAGTATTTT. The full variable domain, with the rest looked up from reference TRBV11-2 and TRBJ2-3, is EAGVAQSPRYKIIEKRQSVAFWCNPISGHATLYWYQQILGQGPKLLIQFQNNGVVDDSQLPKDRFSAERLKGVDSTLKIQPAKLEDSAVYLCASWFQQVASGSPTDTQYFGPGTRLTVL.

CDR3 bases: TGTGCCAGCTCACCTCTGGGACTAGCGGGAGGAAACACAGATACGCAGTATTTT. Encoded protein: CASSPLGLAGGNTDTQYF. The chain couples TRBV18 to TRBJ2-3; 15 bases align to TRBD2. Germline V gene lookup returns CDR1 KGHSH and CDR2 LQKENI. The CDR3 is 18 residues long. Trimming at V came to 3 bases and at J to 2 bases, leaving 6 bases not matched to a gene.

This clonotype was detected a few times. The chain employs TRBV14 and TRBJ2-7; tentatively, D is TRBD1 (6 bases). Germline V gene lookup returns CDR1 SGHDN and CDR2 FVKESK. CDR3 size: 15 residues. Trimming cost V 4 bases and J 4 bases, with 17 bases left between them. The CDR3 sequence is CASSPTTSRGYEQYF. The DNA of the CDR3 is TGTGCCAGCAGCCCCACTACGAGTAGGGGGTACGAGCAGTACTTC.

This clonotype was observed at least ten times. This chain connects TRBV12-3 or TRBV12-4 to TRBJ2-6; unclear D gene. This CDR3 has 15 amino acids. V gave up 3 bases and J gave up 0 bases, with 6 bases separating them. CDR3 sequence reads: CASSFQRSGANVLTF. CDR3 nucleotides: TGTGCCAGCAGTTTCCAGCGCTCTGGGGCCAACGTCCTGACTTTC.

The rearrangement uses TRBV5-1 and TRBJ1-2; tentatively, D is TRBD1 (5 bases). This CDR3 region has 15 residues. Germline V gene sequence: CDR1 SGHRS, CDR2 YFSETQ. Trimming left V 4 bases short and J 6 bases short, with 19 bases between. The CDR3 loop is CASSPEGRGQDGYTF. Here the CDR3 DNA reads TGCGCCAGCAGCCCGGAGGGCCGGGGCCAAGATGGCTACACCTTC.

This CDR3 reads CASRLTGESTGELFF. The DNA for the CDR3 is TGTGCCAGCAGGCTGACAGGGGAGAGCACCGGGGAGCTGTTTTTT. The chain couples TRBV2 to TRBJ2-2, with TRBD1 identical over 8 bases. The trim removed 6 bases at V and 4 bases at J, leaving 7 bases unmatched. Germline V CDR1 and CDR2: SNHLY, FYNNEI. CDR3 size: 15 residues.

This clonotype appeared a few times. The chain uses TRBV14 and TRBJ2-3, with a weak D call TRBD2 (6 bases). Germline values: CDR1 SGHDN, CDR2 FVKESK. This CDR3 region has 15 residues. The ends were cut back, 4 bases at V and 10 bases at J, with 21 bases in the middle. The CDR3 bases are TGTGCCAGCAGCCTTTTACGGGACTCCCCGAGGGCGCAGTATTTT. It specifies CASSLLRDSPRAQYF.